These 14 T cell receptor beta chains came from one sample sequenced in a study of cytomegalovirus exposure and HLA in healthy donors. PCR involved 60 Vbeta and 13 Jbeta primers. The repertoire was sequenced with immunoSEQ multiplex PCR; TCRdb's copy has only in-frame clones and lacks some. The sample gives tens of thousands of clones, around 81% of which show up once; approximately 1.5% is in the top ten. Sample: PBMCs. The receptor set was obtained from a man aged 35 to 55 in good health and CMV-seronegative.

As concerns this clone: Other DNA sequences within the sample encode an identical CDR3. The CDR3 sequence is CASSYSSGLAYEQYF. The CDR3 DNA reads as TGTGCCAGCAGTTACTCGTCAGGACTAGCGTACGAGCAGTACTTC. The chain combines TRBV6-5 with TRBJ2-7, with 9 bases fitting TRBD2. Germline-derived CDR1 and CDR2 are MNHEY and SVGAGI. The CDR3 has 15 residues. Unmatched junction bases numbered 4, after V lost 0 bases and J lost 4 bases.

This chain uses TRBV30 with TRBJ1-3; a possible D gene is TRBD1 (5 bases). The V end lost 1 base, the J end lost 0 bases, and 16 bases lay between the germline ends. CDR1 is GTSNPN, CDR2 SVGIG, per germline (reference sequence). The CDR3 sequence is 17 residues long. CDR3 in DNA: TGTGCCTGGAGTGATCAAAACAGGCGAAGCTCTGGAAACACCATATATTTT. It yields the protein CAWSDQNRRSSGNTIYF.

In DNA, the CDR3 is TGCGCCAGCAGCTTGGACGGGAGTGGGGAGACCCAGTACTTC. It yields the protein CASSLDGSGETQYF. The rearrangement joins TRBV5-1 to TRBJ2-5, with a tentative D call TRBD2 (6 bases). CDR1 is SGHRS, CDR2 YFSETQ, per germline. V shed 0 bases and J shed 5 bases, with 11 bases lying between them. The CDR3 runs to 14 residues.

As to this clone: The identical CDR3 is also encoded by other nucleotide sequences in the sample. The chain has TRBV19 and TRBJ2-1, with TRBD1 identical over 8 bases. The CDR3 runs to 14 residues. Germline lookup yields CDR1 LNHDA and CDR2 SQIVND (reference sequence). After removal of 5 bases from V and 5 bases from J, the junction contained 5 bases not matched to a gene. The CDR3: CASSYGQGDNEQFF. The CDR3 nucleotides read TGTGCCAGTAGTTACGGACAGGGTGACAATGAGCAGTTCTTC.

CDR3 in DNA: TGCGCCAGCAGCTCGACAGGGAACACCGGGGAGCTGTTTTTT. Protein: CASSSTGNTGELFF. The J gene is TRBJ2-2, the V gene TRBV5-1; possible D gene TRBD1, 6 bases. The CDR3 totals 14 residues. Germline CDR1 reads SGHRS; CDR2 reads YFSETQ. V lost 3 bases to trimming and J lost 1 base, with 7 bases between them.

This rearrangement joins TRBV19 to TRBJ2-7; 15 bases agree with TRBD2. The CDR3 totals 16 residues. CDR1 and CDR2 (germline): LNHDA, SQIVND (reference sequence). V trimming: 5 bases; J trimming: 4 bases; junction bases outside the gene matches: 6. This chain's CDR3 is CASSGGLAGGRYEQYF. CDR3 nucleotides: TGTGCCAGTAGTGGGGGACTAGCGGGAGGAAGGTACGAGCAGTACTTC.

This clone was detected only a few times. The chain couples TRBV5-8 to TRBJ2-2; no reliable D call. V gave up 6 bases and J gave up 5 bases, with 5 bases separating them. Germline loops: CDR1 SGHTS, CDR2 YDEGEE. The CDR3 totals 11 residues. CDR3 DNA: TGTGCCAGCACCCAGACCGGGGAGCTGTTTTTT. Its protein product is CASTQTGELFF. The full variable domain, its missing parts supplied by reference TRBV5-8 and TRBJ2-2, is EAGVTQSPTHLIKTRGQQATLRCSPISGHTSVYWYQQALGLGLQFLLWYDEGEERNRGNFPPRFSGRQFPNYSSELNVNALELEDSALYLCASTQTGELFFGEGSRLTVL.

This clone was detected only a few times. V and J are TRBV18 and TRBJ2-4; 7 bases are a match to TRBD1. Germline assignment: CDR1 KGHSH and CDR2 LQKENI. This CDR3 is built from 15 residues. Trimming at V came to 6 bases and at J to 4 bases, leaving 9 bases not matched to a gene. The chain's CDR3 is CASSTQGRAKNIQYF. CDR3 sequence (DNA): TGTGCCAGCTCTACACAGGGGAGAGCGAAAAACATTCAGTACTTC.

This clone was observed a handful of times. V gene TRBV28 combines with J gene TRBJ2-7; TRBD1 matches at 9 bases. Germline V gene data show CDR1 as MDHEN and CDR2 as SYDVKM. With V trimmed by 5 bases and J by 6 bases, 5 bases remained unmatched. The CDR3 extends over 13 amino acids. CDR3 in amino acids: CASSTQGAREQYF. CDR3 DNA: TGTGCCAGCAGTACACAGGGGGCGCGCGAGCAGTACTTC.

V gene TRBV27 combines with J gene TRBJ1-5, with 7 nucleotides matching TRBD1. This CDR3 region has 14 residues. The germline V gene has CDR1 MNHEY and CDR2 SMNVEV (reference sequence). J lost 6 bases, V lost 10 bases, and 12 bases had no gene match. CDR3 in amino acids: CATRKTGVSQPQHF. The CDR3 nucleotides read TGTGCCACCCGAAAAACAGGGGTAAGTCAGCCCCAGCATTTT.

The chain carries TRBV27 and TRBJ1-4, with D possibly TRBD1 on 6 matching bases. The CDR3 covers 17 residues. Germline V gene lookup returns CDR1 MNHEY and CDR2 SMNVEV (reference sequence). The ends were cut back, 5 bases at V and 1 base at J, with 17 bases in the middle. The DNA of the CDR3 is TGTGCCAGCAGTCGGCCATTAACAGGGAGAACTAATGAAAAACTGTTTTTT. Its translation is CASSRPLTGRTNEKLFF.

Only a few counts were recorded for this clone. The chain has TRBV7-9 and TRBJ1-5; D unclear. Trimming removed 4 bases at V and 4 bases at J, with 14 bases between. Germline V CDR1 and CDR2: SEHNR, FQNEAQ (reference sequence). This CDR3 has 15 amino acids. The CDR3 DNA is TGTGCCAGCAGCTCTGAGGGCAGCAAGAATCAGCCCCAGCATTTT. This gives the protein CASSSEGSKNQPQHF.

This chain joins TRBV7-9 and TRBJ2-7, with D possibly being TRBD2 (7 bases). Per germline, CDR1 SEHNR and CDR2 FQNEAQ (reference sequence). CDR3 length: 15 amino acids. V was clipped by 5 bases and J by 1 base, with 15 bases between them. The chain's CDR3 is CASSPGGRGSYEQYF. CDR3 in DNA: TGTGCCAGCAGCCCCGGGGGGCGCGGATCCTACGAGCAGTACTTC.

This chain uses TRBV28 with TRBJ2-7; 10 bases fit TRBD2. Germline CDR1 is MDHEN and CDR2 is SYDVKM. V dropped 2 bases and J dropped 6; count of bases not matched to a gene: 7. This CDR3 is 15 amino acids long. This CDR3 is CASSLRAGGRVEQYF. The CDR3 nucleotides read TGTGCCAGCAGTTTACGAGCGGGAGGGCGTGTCGAGCAGTACTTC. Using reference TRBV28 and TRBJ2-7 for the parts outside the CDR3, the full variable domain is DVKVTQSSRYLVKRTGEKVFLECVQDMDHENMFWYRQDPGLGLRLIYFSYDVKMKEKGDIPEGYSVSREKKERFSLILESASTNQTSMYLCASSLRAGGRVEQYFGPGTRLTVT.